This passage covers 19 T cell receptor beta chains from one sample sequenced in a study of Ad26.COV2.S vaccination and SARS-CoV-2 variants. Treatment noted: over 15 received Ad26.COV2.S at low or high dose, single or two shots; 5 received placebo; per-sample allocation not given. Day 63 after the first vaccine or placebo injection was the time point for sampling. The data were produced by immunoSEQ multiplex PCR, yet TCRdb's version contains in-frame clones alone and is incomplete. The data show around 350,000 clones, roughly 81% seen once. Sequenced here: peripheral blood, sampled in a trial of Ad26.COV2.S vaccine versus placebo. All receptors derive from a person between 18 and 60 years old who received the Ad26.COV2.S COVID-19 vaccine or a placebo.

This rearrangement joins TRBV5-6 to TRBJ2-7, with D tentatively TRBD1 (6 bases). The CDR3 loop spans 14 amino acids. The V gene's germline CDR1 is SGHDT and CDR2 YYEEEE. V dropped 2 bases and J dropped 4 bases, with 13 bases sitting between them. The CDR3: CASSFSGVFYEQYF. The CDR3 DNA is TGTGCCAGCAGCTTTTCAGGGGTATTTTACGAGCAGTACTTC.

V and J are TRBV6-5 and TRBJ2-2; D call uncertain. CDR1 is MNHEY, CDR2 SVGAGI, per germline. The CDR3 runs to 14 residues. The ends were cut back, 4 bases at V and 8 bases at J, with 14 bases in the middle. The CDR3 sequence: CASSWLTRPGELFF. In DNA form, the CDR3 reads TGTGCCAGCAGTTGGCTGACGCGCCCGGGGGAGCTGTTTTTT.

The table lists this clone with a few counts. The chain joins TRBV3-1 (or the pseudogene TRBV3-2) to TRBJ2-2; TRBD2 matches at 8 bases. CDR3 length equals 16 residues. Losses at the gene ends were 4 bases for V and 1 base for J; bases not matched to a gene: 5. Germline assignment: CDR1 LGHDT and CDR2 YNNKEL (reference sequence). The CDR3 DNA reads as TGTGCCAGCAGCCGTAGTCTAGCGGGGAACACCGGGGAGCTGTTTTTT. Translated: CASSRSLAGNTGELFF.

The chain employs TRBV28 and TRBJ2-5; D unresolved. Per the germline V gene, CDR1 is MDHEN and CDR2 is SYDVKM. Trimming removed 7 bases from V and 1 base from J, with 13 bases in between. The CDR3 is 14 amino acids. Here the CDR3 reads CASTPGDVQETQYF. The DNA of the CDR3 is TGTGCCAGCACCCCTGGGGATGTCCAAGAGACCCAGTACTTC.

Concerning this clone: A read error may account for a junction end that differs from germline. The chain combines TRBV28 with TRBJ2-7; either TRBD1 or TRBD2 may fit D (5 bases each). Germline CDR1 and CDR2: MDHEN and SYDVKM. This CDR3 spans 13 amino acids. CDR3 sequence: CASSLRDGTGRDF. The CDR3 DNA follows: TGTGCCAGCAGTTTACGGGACGGAACCGGTCGGGACTTC.

V gene TRBV6-6 combines with J gene TRBJ2-7; TRBD2 aligns across 7 bases. The CDR3 runs to 15 residues. Germline V gives CDR1 MNHNY, CDR2 SVGAGI (reference sequence). Trimming cost V 6 bases and J 0 bases; bases outside gene matches: 8. CDR3 bases: TGTGCCAGCAGGTCTAGCGGATTCACCTCCTACGAGCAGTACTTC. This gives the protein CASRSSGFTSYEQYF.

The chain recombines TRBV3-1 (or the pseudogene TRBV3-2) with TRBJ2-7, with D maybe TRBD1 (5 bases). CDR1 and CDR2 from the germline V gene are LGHDT and YNNKEL (reference sequence). CDR3 length: 15 residues. Trimming cost V 1 base and J 0 bases, with 10 bases left between them. CDR3 loop: CASSQGAGISYEQYF. For the CDR3, the DNA is TGTGCCAGCAGCCAAGGCGCAGGGATCTCCTACGAGCAGTACTTC.

V usage is TRBV6-4 and J usage is TRBJ2-1; D gene uncertain. The germline CDR1 and CDR2 sequences are MRHNA and SNTAGT. CDR3 length: 15 residues. Trimming took off 4 bases at V and 0 bases at J, with 10 bases between the two ends. The CDR3 is CASSVSPSSYNEQFF. CDR3 bases: TGTGCCAGCAGTGTATCACCGAGCTCCTACAATGAGCAGTTCTTC.

V and J are TRBV19 and TRBJ2-2, with no clear D. The CDR3 spans 14 residues. Germline assignment: CDR1 LNHDA and CDR2 SQIVND (reference sequence). With 2 bases removed from V and 1 base from J, the gap between germline ends came to 5 bases. CDR3 in amino acids: CASSISLNTGELFF. The CDR3 DNA follows: TGTGCCAGTAGTATATCCCTGAACACCGGGGAGCTGTTTTTT.

The table lists this clone with a count of one. V gene TRBV5-3 combines with J gene TRBJ2-7; 13 nucleotides agree with TRBD2. TRBV5-3 counts as an open reading frame of uncertain function. This CDR3 region has 18 residues. Trimming removed 3 bases from V and 4 bases from J; junction bases left unmatched: 13. The CDR3 region is CARSSNSLAGGPGYEQYF. The CDR3, as DNA: TGTGCCAGAAGCTCAAACTCACTAGCGGGAGGGCCTGGGTACGAGCAGTACTTC.

The chain uses TRBV10-3 and TRBJ2-4; perhaps TRBD1 as D (6 bases). The length of the CDR3 is 16 residues. The germline V and J ends were trimmed by 3 bases and 0 bases, with 12 bases remaining between them. CDR1 is ENHRY, CDR2 SYGVKD, per germline. This chain's CDR3 is CAISDVGALAKNIQYF. CDR3 DNA: TGTGCCATCAGTGACGTGGGGGCCTTAGCCAAAAACATTCAGTACTTC.

Concerning this clone: The same CDR3 arises from other DNA sequences in this sample as well. This chain links TRBV2 with TRBJ2-7; D uncertain. The CDR3 totals 11 residues. Trimming left V 5 bases short and J 4 bases short, with 6 bases between. The germline V gene has CDR1 SNHLY and CDR2 FYNNEI. CDR3 in DNA: TGTGCCAGCAGTAGCCTTTACGAGCAGTACTTC. This encodes CASSSLYEQYF.

This clone was seen a handful of times. The CDR3 DNA reads TGTGCCAGCAGCTTAGGCGTAGATCAGCCCCAGCATTTT. Its protein product is CASSLGVDQPQHF. The chain links TRBV7-2 to TRBJ1-5; unclear D gene. Trimming left V 1 base short and J 5 bases short, with 6 bases between. CDR1 SGHTA and CDR2 FQGNSA come from the germline V gene. This CDR3 contains 13 residues.

This clone was recorded once. The DNA for the CDR3 is TGTGCCAGCAGTTTCGGGACAGGAGCCTACGAGCAGTACTTC. Encoded protein: CASSFGTGAYEQYF. The gene calls are TRBV28 and TRBJ2-7; 8 bases agree with TRBD1. The V and J ends lost 3 bases and 2 bases, in that order; junction bases with no gene match: 3. The length of the CDR3 is 14 residues. From germline, CDR1 is MDHEN and CDR2 SYDVKM.

J is TRBJ1-5 and V is TRBV7-2; 7 bases line up with TRBD1. There are 16 residues in the CDR3. Germline V gene data show CDR1 as SGHTA and CDR2 as FQGNSA. V was clipped by 3 bases and J by 0 bases; unmatched bases: 5. CDR3: CASSFSGDSSNQPQHF. In DNA form, the CDR3 reads TGTGCCAGCAGCTTCTCCGGGGACAGTAGCAATCAGCCCCAGCATTTT. Full variable domain (outside the CDR3, taken from reference TRBV7-2 and TRBJ1-5): GAGVSQSPSNKVTEKGKDVELRCDPISGHTALYWYRQSLGQGLEFLIYFQGNSAPDKSGLPSDRFSAERTGGSVSTLTIQRTQQEDSAVYLCASSFSGDSSNQPQHFGDGTRLSIL.

The chain has TRBV6-5 and TRBJ2-1, with 9 positions matching TRBD1. Germline V gene lookup returns CDR1 MNHEY and CDR2 SVGAGI. This CDR3 contains 12 residues. The ends lost 8 bases at V and 10 bases at J; junction bases unmatched: 6. The CDR3 here is CASAGQGNEQFF. CDR3 coding DNA: TGTGCCAGCGCTGGACAGGGGAACGAGCAGTTCTTC.

The V and J genes are TRBV6-5 and TRBJ2-7; the match to TRBD1 covers 7 bases. This CDR3 has 15 amino acids. The germline V gene encodes CDR1 MNHEY and CDR2 SVGAGI. V lost 5 bases and J lost 3; bases outside the gene matches: 10. CDR3 loop: CASSRDRALGYEQYF. The CDR3 coding sequence is TGTGCCAGCAGTCGAGACAGGGCCTTGGGCTACGAGCAGTACTTC.

The chain joins TRBV9 to TRBJ2-2, with TRBD2 as a possible D gene (6 bases). Germline-derived CDR1 and CDR2 are SGDLS and YYNGEE. Trimming removed 4 bases at V and 1 base at J, with 11 bases between. The CDR3 runs 15 residues. CDR3 coding DNA: TGTGCCAGCAGCCAGGGACTGGTGAACACCGGGGAGCTGTTTTTT. This codes for CASSQGLVNTGELFF.

The chain links TRBV5-6 to TRBJ2-7, with TRBD2 identical over 11 bases. Unmatched junction bases numbered 7, after V lost 4 bases and J lost 4 bases. The CDR3 loop spans 15 amino acids. Germline-derived CDR1 and CDR2 are SGHDT and YYEEEE. CDR3 in DNA: TGTGCCAGCAGCGGAAGACTAGCGGGGTTTTACGAGCAGTACTTC. Translating it yields CASSGRLAGFYEQYF.